Following are 2 T cell receptor beta chains from one sample sequenced in a study of blood T cell repertoires in COVID-19. Here immunoSEQ multiplex PCR was the method, and the copy in TCRdb shows in-frame clones only, minus some. The table includes over 300,000 clones, roughly 85% detected once. Sequencing was performed on PBMCs or T cells enriched from blood (not recorded which). These receptors were collected from a young woman who had recovered from COVID-19.

V gene TRBV5-4 combines with J gene TRBJ2-1, with 7 bases that match TRBD1. This CDR3 comprises 16 residues. V shed 3 bases and J 0 bases; nucleotides not matched to a gene: 6. Germline CDR1 is SGHNT and CDR2 is YYREEE (reference sequence). The DNA for the CDR3 is TGTGCCAGCAGCTCCTGGGACAGTAGCTCCTACAATGAGCAGTTCTTC. Translated: CASSSWDSSSYNEQFF.

The V and J genes are TRBV28 and TRBJ1-4, with 9 bases identical to TRBD1. V shed 3 bases and J 7 bases; nucleotides not matched to a gene: 9. The CDR3 spans 16 residues. The germline V gene encodes CDR1 MDHEN and CDR2 SYDVKM. This chain's CDR3 is CASSFPTGGAGEKLFF. The DNA of the CDR3 is TGTGCCAGCAGTTTCCCCACAGGGGGCGCGGGTGAAAAACTGTTTTTT.